The rows below give T cell receptor beta chains drawn from one sample of a study of shared clonotypes between healthy human individuals. Here immunoSEQ multiplex PCR was the method, and the copy in TCRdb shows in-frame clones only, minus some. Of more than 550,000 clones in the sample, 72% were seen once. The sequencing input was memory CD4+ T cells sorted from blood. The receptors derive from a woman aged 30 to 39 in good health. Both conserved end residues are part of each CDR3. A D gene is named only where the DNA matches it firmly. Where a row states a size, it is once, few, many or the class of an expanded clone; other rows omit it.

D,size,length,V,J,DNA,CDR3
TRBD1,few,14,TRBV5-1,TRBJ2-1,TGCGCCAGCAGCCGTGGGACAGGGGGAAATGAGCAGTTCTTC,CASSRGTGGNEQFF
TRBD2,.,17,TRBV10-2,TRBJ2-3,TGCGCCAGCAGTGAGCCACCGTTAGCGGGAACTTCAGATACGCAGTATTTT,CASSEPPLAGTSDTQYF
TRBD1,.,16,TRBV4-1,TRBJ2-7,TGCGCCAGCAGCCAAGCCCTCCAAGGGGGCACCTACGAGCAGTACTTC,CASSQALQGGTYEQYF
.,.,16,TRBV27,TRBJ2-3,TGTGCCAGCAGAGGCTTAGGGAGTTTTAGCACAGATACGCAGTATTTT,CASRGLGSFSTDTQYF
TRBD1,few,13,TRBV19,TRBJ2-1,TGTGCCAGTACCACCCCAGGGGGCGATGAGCAGTTCTTC,CASTTPGGDEQFF
TRBD1,.,13,TRBV6-1,TRBJ2-3,TGTGCCAGTAACCGGGACAGGGAGGATACGCAGTATTTT,CASNRDREDTQYF
TRBD1,.,16,TRBV7-2,TRBJ2-1,TGTGCCAGCAGCTGGCGACCGGGACAGGGGAACAATGAGCAGTTCTTC,CASSWRPGQGNNEQFF
.,.,14,TRBV7-8,TRBJ1-3,TGTGCCAGCAGCTTAAGACGGGGGCGGGGCACCATATATTTT,CASSLRRGRGTIYF
.,.,13,TRBV14,TRBJ1-2,TGTGCCAGCAGCTTAGATTTCCTCTATGGCTACACCTTC,CASSLDFLYGYTF
TRBD1,.,15,TRBV11-2,TRBJ2-1,TGTGCCAGCAGCTTTGAGGGGGCGGCCCACAATGAGCAGTTCTTC,CASSFEGAAHNEQFF
.,.,14,TRBV7-2,TRBJ2-2,TGTGCCAGCAGCCGGCAATCCTACACCGGGGAGCTGTTTTTT,CASSRQSYTGELFF
.,.,13,TRBV2,TRBJ2-7,TGTGCCAGCAGCAAGGGACCGTTGTACGAGCAGTACTTC,CASSKGPLYEQYF
.,once,11,TRBV18,TRBJ2-7,TGTGCCAGCTCACCGGGATACGAGCAGTACTTC,CASSPGYEQYF
.,.,14,TRBV28,TRBJ1-1,TGTGCCAGCACATTGGTGTCCCTGAGGACTGAAGCTTTCTTT,CASTLVSLRTEAFF
TRBD2,many,14,TRBV6-4,TRBJ2-3,TGTGCCAGCAGTGGTAGCGGGAGCACAGATACGCAGTATTTT,CASSGSGSTDTQYF
TRBD1,few,17,TRBV18,TRBJ2-3,TGTGCCAGCTCACCACCCCTGGGACAGGAACGCACAGATACGCAGTATTTT,CASSPPLGQERTDTQYF
TRBD2,.,16,TRBV28,TRBJ2-3,TGTGCCAGCAGTTTATCCTCACTAGCGGGAGCAGATACGCAGTATTTT,CASSLSSLAGADTQYF
.,many,13,TRBV7-2,TRBJ2-7,TGTGCCAGCAGCTTAGCGGGGGGCTACGAGCAGTACTTC,CASSLAGGYEQYF
.,.,13,TRBV7-7,TRBJ1-5,TGTGCCAGCAGCTCGGGATGGGGGCAGCCCCAGCATTTT,CASSSGWGQPQHF